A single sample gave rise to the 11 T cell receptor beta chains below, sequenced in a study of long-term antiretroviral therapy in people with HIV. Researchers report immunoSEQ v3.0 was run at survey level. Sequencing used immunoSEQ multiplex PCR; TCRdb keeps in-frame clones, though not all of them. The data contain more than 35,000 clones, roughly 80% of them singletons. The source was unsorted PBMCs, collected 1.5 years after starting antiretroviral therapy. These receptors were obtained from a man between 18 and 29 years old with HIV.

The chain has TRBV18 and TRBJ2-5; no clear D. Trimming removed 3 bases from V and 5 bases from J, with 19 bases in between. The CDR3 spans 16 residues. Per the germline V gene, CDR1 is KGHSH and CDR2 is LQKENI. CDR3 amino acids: CASSPIQWSQTETQYF. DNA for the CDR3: TGTGCCAGCTCACCTATACAGTGGTCCCAAACGGAGACCCAGTACTTC. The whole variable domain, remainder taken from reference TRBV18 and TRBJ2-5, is NAGVMQNPRHLVRRRGQEARLRCSPMKGHSHVYWYRQLPEEGLKFMVYLQKENIIDESGMPKERFSAEFPKEGPSILRIQQVVRGDSAAYFCASSPIQWSQTETQYFGPGTRLLVL.

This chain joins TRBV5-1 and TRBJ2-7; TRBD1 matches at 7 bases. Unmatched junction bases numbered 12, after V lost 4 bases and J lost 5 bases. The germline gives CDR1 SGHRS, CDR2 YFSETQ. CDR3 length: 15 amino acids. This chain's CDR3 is CASSVGQVPLDEQYF. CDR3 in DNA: TGCGCCAGCAGCGTAGGACAGGTACCCTTGGACGAGCAGTACTTC.

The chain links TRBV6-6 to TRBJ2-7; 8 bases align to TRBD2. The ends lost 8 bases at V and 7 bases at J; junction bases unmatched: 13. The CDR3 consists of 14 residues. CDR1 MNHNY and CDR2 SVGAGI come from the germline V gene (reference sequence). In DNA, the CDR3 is TGTGCCAGCCGGACCTCGGCGGGAGGAAAAGAGCAGTACTTC. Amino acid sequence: CASRTSAGGKEQYF.

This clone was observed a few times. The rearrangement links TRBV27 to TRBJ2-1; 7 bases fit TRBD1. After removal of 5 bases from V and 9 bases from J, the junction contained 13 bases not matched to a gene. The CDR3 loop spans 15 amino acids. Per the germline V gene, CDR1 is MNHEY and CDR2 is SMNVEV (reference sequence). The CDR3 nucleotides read TGTGCCAGCAGTCCGATAGGGGGCGCCGTCCTTGAGCAGTTCTTC. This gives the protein CASSPIGGAVLEQFF.

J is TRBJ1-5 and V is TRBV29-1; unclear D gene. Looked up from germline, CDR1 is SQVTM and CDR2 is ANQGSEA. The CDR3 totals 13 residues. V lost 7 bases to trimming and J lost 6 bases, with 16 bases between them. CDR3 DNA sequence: TGCAGCGCTACCTCAGAGGGAGGTCAGCCCCAGCATTTT. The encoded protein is CSATSEGGQPQHF.

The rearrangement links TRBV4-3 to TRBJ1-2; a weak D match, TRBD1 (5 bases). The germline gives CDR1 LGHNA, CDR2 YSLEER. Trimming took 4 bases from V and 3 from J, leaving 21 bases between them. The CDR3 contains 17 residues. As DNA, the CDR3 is TGCGCCAGCAGCCTAATTCTGGGGACCCCGGGGGACTATGGCTACACCTTC. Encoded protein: CASSLILGTPGDYGYTF.

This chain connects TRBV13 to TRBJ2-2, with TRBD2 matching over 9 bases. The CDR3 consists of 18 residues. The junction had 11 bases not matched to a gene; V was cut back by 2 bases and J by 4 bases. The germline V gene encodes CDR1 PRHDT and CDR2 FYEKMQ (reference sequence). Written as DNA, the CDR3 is TGTGCCAGCAGCTTACGGACTAGCGACGGGGGTGGCACCGGGGAGCTGTTTTTT. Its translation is CASSLRTSDGGGTGELFF.

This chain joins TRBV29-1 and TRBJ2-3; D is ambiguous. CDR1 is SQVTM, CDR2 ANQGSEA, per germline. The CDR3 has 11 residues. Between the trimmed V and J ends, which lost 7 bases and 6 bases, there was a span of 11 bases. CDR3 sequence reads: CSGNKGDTQYF. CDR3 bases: TGCAGCGGAAACAAAGGGGATACGCAGTATTTT.

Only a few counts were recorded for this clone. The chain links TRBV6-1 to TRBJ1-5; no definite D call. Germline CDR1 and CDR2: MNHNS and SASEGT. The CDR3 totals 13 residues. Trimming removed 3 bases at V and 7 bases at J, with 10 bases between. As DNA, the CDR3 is TGTGCCAGCAGTGATCTCTCTTCCCAGCCCCAGCATTTT. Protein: CASSDLSSQPQHF.

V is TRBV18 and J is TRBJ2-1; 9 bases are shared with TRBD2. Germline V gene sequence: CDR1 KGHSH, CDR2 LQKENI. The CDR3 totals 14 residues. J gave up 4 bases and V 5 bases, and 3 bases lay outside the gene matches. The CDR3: CASSATSGYNEQFF. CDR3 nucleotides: TGTGCCAGCTCAGCCACTAGCGGGTACAATGAGCAGTTCTTC.

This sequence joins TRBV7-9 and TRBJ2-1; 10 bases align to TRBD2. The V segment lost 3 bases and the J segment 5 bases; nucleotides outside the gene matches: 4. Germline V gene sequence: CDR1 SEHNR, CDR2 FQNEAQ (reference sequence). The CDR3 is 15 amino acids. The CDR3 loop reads CASSFGTSAHNEQFF. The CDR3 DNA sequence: TGTGCCAGCAGCTTCGGGACTAGCGCCCACAATGAGCAGTTCTTC.